This T cell receptor (beta chain) was identified during a study of blood T cell repertoires in COVID-19. Only in-frame clones appear in the TCRdb table, and some are missing; sequencing was by immunoSEQ multiplex PCR. The sample has some 340,000 clones, 75% to 90% seen once. Sequencing input: peripheral blood. The clonotype originates from a woman aged 18-29 years with acute or convalescent COVID-19.

The CDR3 DNA follows: TGTGCCAGCAGTGACAACAGGGATTCACCCCTCCACTTT. This translates into CASSDNRDSPLHF. The V and J genes are TRBV6-1 and TRBJ1-6, with D perhaps TRBD1 (6 bases). The length of the CDR3 is 13 residues. Trimming left V 3 bases short and J 8 bases short, with 8 bases between. Germline V gene sequence: CDR1 MNHNS, CDR2 SASEGT.